The sequence of this TCR beta chain was determined in a study of cytomegalovirus exposure and HLA in healthy donors. Study-wide results and limits: Most TCR beta V segments were productive about 90% or about 30% of the time in an earlier analysis. The study found most TCR sequences rare, yet found some public TCRs in many donors.

As to this clone: Its antigen is currently unknown.

The donors were healthy bone marrow donors. It was with 60 Vbeta and 13 Jbeta primers that the PCR ran. The method was immunoSEQ multiplex PCR; TCRdb's version includes in-frame clones alone and lacks a portion of them. The repertoire holds under 200,000 clones, with around 84% as singletons. Trimming took 0 bases from V and 6 from J, leaving 12 bases between them. There are 15 residues in the CDR3. The germline V gene encodes CDR1 MGHRA and CDR2 YSYEKL. Sequenced material: PBMCs. The source is a woman under 30 in good health and CMV-seronegative. The gene calls are TRBV4-1 and TRBJ2-4; tentatively, D is TRBD2 (6 bases). The CDR3 loop reads CASSQEGGIGNIQYF. CDR3 bases: TGCGCCAGCAGCCAAGAGGGCGGGATAGGAAACATTCAGTACTTC.